The 11 T cell receptor beta chains given below trace back to one sample, sequenced in a study of radiation and T cells in renal cell carcinoma. Produced via immunoSEQ multiplex PCR; TCRdb's table is partial and in-frame only. The table has approximately 120,000 clones, around 84% seen once. Time point specified: baseline pretreatment blood. Treatment here: 15 Gy SBRT to primary tumor, nephrectomy 4 weeks later. Sample: blood, taken from a patient whose treatment included radiotherapy and nephrectomy. These receptors were collected from an older woman with renal cell carcinoma.

This chain connects TRBV5-1 to TRBJ1-2, with D maybe TRBD1 (5 bases). Per the germline V gene, CDR1 is SGHRS and CDR2 is YFSETQ. This CDR3 comprises 14 residues. The V end was cut by 0 bases, the J end by 4 bases, with 10 bases between. CDR3: CASSLVAGLYGYTF. In DNA, the CDR3 is TGCGCCAGCAGCTTGGTGGCAGGGCTCTATGGCTACACCTTC.

The chain is built from TRBV7-2 and TRBJ2-1, with 11 positions matching TRBD2. Germline CDR1 and CDR2: SGHTA and FQGNSA. V lost 0 bases, J lost 4 bases, and 5 bases stayed unmatched. The CDR3 runs to 17 residues. The CDR3 DNA reads as TGTGCCAGCAGCTTAGCGTTCGGGACTAGCGGTTACAATGAGCAGTTCTTC. Protein sequence: CASSLAFGTSGYNEQFF.

The V call is TRBV28, the J call TRBJ2-7; a possible D gene is TRBD1 (6 bases). With 4 bases removed from V and 3 bases from J, the gap between germline ends came to 19 bases. Germline loops: CDR1 MDHEN, CDR2 SYDVKM. The CDR3 spans 16 residues. CDR3 bases: TGTGCCAGCAGTTCTGGACAGCCAGCAAGACTCTACGAGCAGTACTTC. Its protein is CASSSGQPARLYEQYF.

This CDR3 is CAISLRDRGDYEQYF. Here the CDR3 DNA reads TGTGCCATCAGCCTCCGGGACAGGGGGGACTACGAGCAGTACTTC. This sequence joins TRBV10-3 and TRBJ2-7, with TRBD1 identical over 11 bases. Per the germline V gene, CDR1 is ENHRY and CDR2 is SYGVKD. Losses at the gene ends were 6 bases for V and 3 bases for J; bases not matched to a gene: 7. The CDR3 extends over 15 amino acids.

This clone came up once. The chain recombines TRBV5-6 with TRBJ2-7; 8 bases are a match to TRBD2. Germline CDR1 and CDR2: SGHDT and YYEEEE. V shed 2 bases, J shed 3 bases, and the junction held 4 bases outside the gene matches. The CDR3 length is 14 residues. CDR3 sequence: CASSFGRGGYEQYF. Here the CDR3 DNA reads TGTGCCAGCAGCTTCGGACGGGGGGGCTACGAGCAGTACTTC.

The V call is TRBV5-1, the J call TRBJ2-2; the D gene is possibly TRBD2 (5 bases). V lost 1 base, J lost 3 bases, and 13 bases lay in between. Germline loops: CDR1 SGHRS, CDR2 YFSETQ. There are 16 residues in the CDR3. CDR3 amino acids: CASSLMTPGDTGELFF. The CDR3 bases are TGCGCCAGCAGCTTGATGACTCCCGGGGACACCGGGGAGCTGTTTTTT.

This chain connects TRBV30 to TRBJ1-5; D perhaps matches TRBD1 (5 bases). The CDR3 spans 12 residues. Germline CDR1 and CDR2: GTSNPN and SVGIG (reference sequence). Deletions cut 8 bases from V and 6 bases from J, with 14 bases between. The CDR3 is CAHQSGGQPQHF. The CDR3 DNA reads as TGTGCCCACCAGTCCGGGGGTCAGCCCCAGCATTTT.

This chain links TRBV14 with TRBJ2-7, with D perhaps given as TRBD1 or TRBD2 (5 bases each). The germline CDR1 and CDR2 sequences are SGHDN and FVKESK. The CDR3 extends over 14 amino acids. V lost 1 base and J lost 7, with 14 bases in between. The CDR3 DNA is TGTGCCAGCAGCCAAGTCCCGGGGACGGGGGAGCAGTACTTC. It encodes CASSQVPGTGEQYF.

This chain links TRBV2 with TRBJ1-6; D is possibly TRBD1 (5 bases). CDR1 is SNHLY and CDR2 is FYNNEI in the germline V gene. V dropped 2 bases and J dropped 5 bases, with 16 bases sitting between them. The CDR3 extends over 17 amino acids. In DNA form, the CDR3 reads TGTGCCAGCAGTGAAAGTCGGGGCTATATGAATAATTCACCCCTCCACTTT. This translates into CASSESRGYMNNSPLHF.

In nucleotides, the CDR3 is TGCGCCAGCTCCCAACTGCAGGGCTCGAACACTGAAGCTTTCTTT. Its protein is CASSQLQGSNTEAFF. The rearrangement links TRBV5-1 to TRBJ1-1; a weak D match, TRBD1 (5 bases). Between the trimmed V and J ends, which lost 7 bases and 1 base, there was a span of 17 bases. The CDR3 has 15 amino acids. Germline-derived CDR1 and CDR2 are SGHRS and YFSETQ. Full variable domain (rest looked up from reference TRBV5-1 and TRBJ1-1): KAGVTQTPRYLIKTRGQQVTLSCSPISGHRSVSWYQQTPGQGLQFLFEYFSETQRNKGNFPGRFSGRQFSNSRSEMNVSTLELGDSALYLCASSQLQGSNTEAFFGQGTRLTVV.

V is TRBV30 and J is TRBJ2-5; D is possibly TRBD1 (5 bases). Germline CDR1 reads GTSNPN; CDR2 reads SVGIG (reference sequence). This CDR3 contains 12 residues. The ends were cut back, 4 bases at V and 2 bases at J, with 8 bases in the middle. The DNA of the CDR3 is TGTGCCTGGACAGGGTGGCAAGAGACCCAGTACTTC. This encodes CAWTGWQETQYF.